The present T cell receptor (beta chain) was sequenced within a study of blood T cell repertoires in COVID-19. Across the whole study: Collection of acute and convalescent COVID-19 samples took place in the United States, Italy and Spain. Nucleic acid was either cDNA or gDNA, and it came from T cells, B-cell-depleted T cells, or PBMCs.

Germline CDR1 SGHTA, CDR2 FQGNSA. The CDR3 consists of 16 residues. V shed 2 bases, J shed 4 bases, and the junction held 9 bases outside the gene matches. TCRdb's table, derived via immunoSEQ multiplex PCR, lists solely in-frame clones and lacks some. Among under 75,000 clones listed, 81% were seen once. The sequence was collected from a woman older than 75 with active or convalescent COVID-19. V and J are TRBV7-2 and TRBJ1-1; 8 nucleotides line up with TRBD1. The sequenced sample consisted of peripheral blood. The DNA for the CDR3 is TGTGCCAGCAGCTTAAGGGACAGGTGGGAGAGCACTGAAGCTTTCTTT. It translates to CASSLRDRWESTEAFF.